This TCR beta chain comes out of a study of shared clonotypes between healthy human individuals. Study-wide background: Ranging from 18 to 49 in age, donors were two women and a few men. General study findings and limits: Across a handful of donors, naive CD4 shared roughly 5%, naive CD8 over 3%, memory CD4 about 2.5%, memory CD8 under 0.5%. Despite large depth, sorted-subset datasets appeared incompletely sequenced.

Positive CCR7 selection of CD45RO-negative cells yielded the naive CD8 cells, and terminally differentiated effector memory CD45RA+ cells were excluded. With respect to this clone: Its antigen is as yet unknown.

The germline gives CDR1 MNHEY, CDR2 SVGAGI. The CDR3 sequence is 14 residues long. Trimming shortened V by 10 bases and J by 3 bases, and 19 bases separated the two germline ends. Sequenced by immunoSEQ multiplex PCR; TCRdb stores in-frame clones only, minus some. The table lists nearly 2 million clones, roughly 95% of them singletons. Sequenced input: naive CD8+ T cells sorted from blood. The clonotype was recovered from a man younger than 35 in good health. The rearrangement links TRBV6-5 to TRBJ2-7; tentative D call: TRBD1 (6 bases). CDR3 in amino acids: CATASRDTYYEQYF. CDR3 coding DNA: TGTGCCACCGCCTCCCGGGACACTTACTACGAGCAGTACTTC.